The rows below give T cell receptor beta chains drawn from one sample of a study of blood T cell repertoires in COVID-19. Here immunoSEQ multiplex PCR was the method, and the copy in TCRdb shows in-frame clones only, minus some. The table records approximately 150,000 clones, approximately 88% of them present only once. Material: peripheral blood. Every receptor here comes from a man between 65 and 80 years old with active COVID-19. CDR3s include the opening cysteine and the closing phenylalanine or tryptophan. A D gene is named only where the DNA matches it firmly. The size field is filled for only some rows; it gives once, few, many or a size class.

V,length,D,size,J,CDR3,DNA
TRBV6-2/TRBV6-3,16,.,.,TRBJ2-7,CASSYPPVAGSYEQYF,TGTGCCAGCAGTTACCCCCCCGTCGCCGGCTCCTACGAGCAGTACTTC
TRBV19,16,.,.,TRBJ1-1,CASSNYRSYMNTEAFF,TGTGCCAGTAGTAATTACAGGTCGTACATGAACACTGAAGCTTTCTTT
TRBV18,17,TRBD2,.,TRBJ2-1,CASSPLLAGGRNNEQFF,TGTGCCAGCTCACCATTACTAGCGGGAGGGAGGAACAATGAGCAGTTCTTC
TRBV7-9,14,.,.,TRBJ2-1,CASLYREPYNEQFF,TGTGCCAGTCTTTACAGAGAGCCTTACAATGAGCAGTTCTTC
TRBV7-9,17,.,.,TRBJ2-4,CASSLVAADLAKNIQYF,TGTGCCAGCAGCTTAGTGGCAGCGGACCTAGCCAAAAACATTCAGTACTTC
TRBV4-1,16,.,.,TRBJ1-3,CASSQLGVLAGNTIYF,TGCGCCAGCAGCCAGTTAGGGGTTTTGGCTGGAAACACCATATATTTT
TRBV5-4,14,.,.,TRBJ1-2,CASSSPRGINGYTF,TGTGCCAGCAGCTCCCCCCGGGGGATCAATGGCTACACCTTC
TRBV7-3,14,.,.,TRBJ2-2,CASSLGGAAGELFF,TGTGCCAGCAGCTTAGGGGGCGCGGCCGGGGAGCTGTTTTTT
TRBV7-3,15,TRBD2,.,TRBJ2-1,CASSLMTSGYNEQFF,TGTGCCAGCAGCTTAATGACTAGCGGATACAATGAGCAGTTCTTC
TRBV29-1,14,TRBD2,.,TRBJ2-5,CSAGDVAGGRSQYF,TGCAGCGCCGGAGATGTAGCGGGAGGCAGGTCCCAGTACTTC
TRBV7-3,15,TRBD1,once,TRBJ2-3,CASRRTGGWPDTQYF,TGTGCCAGCAGGAGGACAGGGGGCTGGCCAGATACGCAGTATTTT
TRBV11-3,16,TRBD2,once,TRBJ2-3,CASSLGVAGPTDTQYF,TGTGCCAGCAGCCTGGGGGTAGCGGGACCAACAGATACGCAGTATTTT
TRBV28,16,.,few,TRBJ1-4,CASSLEGRGTNEKLFF,TGTGCCAGCAGTTTGGAGGGGCGCGGAACTAATGAAAAACTGTTTTTT
TRBV21-1,18,.,.,TRBJ2-7,CASSTHPVRQRISYEQYF,TGTGCCAGCAGCACCCATCCCGTCAGACAGCGTATCTCCTACGAGCAGTACTTC
TRBV12-3/TRBV12-4,13,.,.,TRBJ2-5,CASSFQGTETQYF,TGTGCCAGCAGTTTCCAGGGTACGGAGACCCAGTACTTC
TRBV5-5,15,TRBD2,.,TRBJ2-1,CASSLSASGRNEQFF,TGTGCCAGCAGCTTGAGCGCTAGCGGGAGAAATGAGCAGTTCTTC
TRBV9,17,TRBD2,.,TRBJ2-3,CASSDRQREGLTDTQYF,TGTGCCAGCAGCGACCGACAGCGGGAGGGCCTGACAGATACGCAGTATTTT
TRBV28,16,TRBD1,.,TRBJ1-6,CASSRRRRAGGSPLHF,TGTGCCAGCAGCCGCCGCCGGAGGGCAGGGGGGTCACCCCTCCACTTT
TRBV6-5,12,TRBD1,.,TRBJ2-7,CASSTRGREQYF,TGTGCCAGCAGTACCAGGGGGCGGGAGCAGTACTTC
TRBV24-1,13,TRBD2,.,TRBJ2-5,CATSDWGGETQYF,TGTGCCACCAGTGATTGGGGGGGGGAGACCCAGTACTTC
TRBV3-1/TRBV3-2,11,.,.,TRBJ2-7,CASSSQREQYF,TGTGCCAGCAGTAGCCAGCGCGAGCAGTACTTC
TRBV15,16,.,.,TRBJ2-1,CATSRTGGGAYNEQFF,TGTGCCACCAGCAGAACGGGAGGGGGCGCCTACAATGAGCAGTTCTTC
TRBV12-3/TRBV12-4,13,.,.,TRBJ2-6,CASSFIGANVLTF,TGTGCCAGCAGTTTTATCGGGGCCAACGTCCTGACTTTC
TRBV5-1,15,TRBD1,.,TRBJ1-1,CASSSGQGASTEAFF,TGCGCCAGCAGCTCCGGACAGGGGGCCTCCACTGAAGCTTTCTTT
TRBV7-2,11,.,.,TRBJ2-7,CASNLSGEQYF,TGTGCCAGCAACTTGTCGGGGGAGCAGTACTTC
TRBV3-1/TRBV3-2,14,TRBD1,.,TRBJ1-2,CASSFPGQGGGYTF,TGTGCCAGCAGTTTTCCGGGACAGGGAGGTGGCTACACCTTC
TRBV28,13,.,.,TRBJ1-2,CASKPDNNYGYTF,TGTGCCTCGAAGCCGGACAACAACTATGGCTACACCTTC
TRBV19,15,.,.,TRBJ1-5,CASTRRDRSNQPQHF,TGTGCCAGTACCCGGAGGGATCGGAGCAATCAGCCCCAGCATTTT
TRBV7-3,15,.,few,TRBJ2-1,CASSSLAGSLNEQFF,TGTGCCAGCAGCAGTTTGGCGGGAAGCCTCAATGAGCAGTTCTTC
TRBV11-2,13,.,.,TRBJ2-7,CASSLVTDYEQYF,TGTGCCAGCAGCTTAGTTACAGACTACGAGCAGTACTTC
TRBV29-1,13,.,few,TRBJ1-2,CSVGDPGRGGYTF,TGCAGCGTTGGGGACCCCGGAAGGGGGGGCTACACCTTC
TRBV28,16,.,.,TRBJ2-7,CASSPRTGKSSYEQYF,TGTGCCAGCAGTCCGCGGACTGGGAAGAGCTCCTACGAGCAGTACTTC
TRBV4-2,16,.,.,TRBJ2-3,CASSRGPASSTDTQYF,TGTGCCAGCAGCCGAGGGCCGGCTAGCAGCACAGATACGCAGTATTTT
TRBV9,14,.,.,TRBJ1-2,CASSPRRGRDDYTF,TGTGCCAGCAGCCCTCGGCGGGGCAGAGACGACTACACCTTC
TRBV4-1,18,TRBD2,.,TRBJ2-7,CASSGGLAGGSRSYEQYF,TGCGCCAGCAGTGGGGGACTAGCGGGAGGGAGTCGCTCCTACGAGCAGTACTTC
TRBV4-3,15,TRBD2,.,TRBJ2-3,CASSQSGSRTDTQYF,TGCGCCAGCAGCCAAAGCGGGAGCCGAACAGATACGCAGTATTTT
TRBV29-1,12,.,.,TRBJ2-5,CSSLGGEETQYF,TGCAGCTCCCTAGGGGGGGAAGAGACCCAGTACTTC
TRBV24-1,14,TRBD1,.,TRBJ2-7,CATAGQGVPYEQYF,TGTGCCACCGCCGGACAGGGGGTTCCCTACGAGCAGTACTTC
TRBV19,15,TRBD1,few,TRBJ1-6,CASRRDRGDNSPLHF,TGTGCCAGTAGGAGAGACAGGGGTGATAATTCACCCCTCCACTTT
TRBV7-9,15,.,.,TRBJ1-4,CASSPGGGKREKLFF,TGTGCCAGCAGCCCCGGCGGGGGGAAGAGAGAAAAACTGTTTTTT
TRBV29-1,16,TRBD2,.,TRBJ2-5,CSSKSTSGRAVETQYF,TGCAGCTCAAAATCGACTAGCGGGAGGGCCGTAGAGACCCAGTACTTC
TRBV9,13,TRBD1,.,TRBJ2-7,CASSGDRAHEQYF,TGTGCCAGCAGCGGTGACAGGGCCCACGAGCAGTACTTC
TRBV27,14,.,.,TRBJ2-1,CASSSPGRSNEQFF,TGTGCCAGCAGTTCTCCGGGGAGGAGCAATGAGCAGTTCTTC
TRBV7-2,15,TRBD2,.,TRBJ2-1,CASSALAGGPYEQFF,TGTGCCAGCAGCGCTCTAGCGGGAGGGCCTTATGAGCAGTTCTTC
TRBV20-1,14,TRBD2,.,TRBJ2-1,CSASGTSGYNEQFF,TGCAGTGCCAGTGGGACTAGCGGCTACAATGAGCAGTTCTTC
TRBV10-3,15,.,.,TRBJ1-3,CAISEPVPSGNTIYF,TGTGCCATCAGCGAACCGGTCCCCTCTGGAAACACCATATATTTT
TRBV11-1,15,TRBD1,.,TRBJ1-1,CASSRQGAVNTEAFF,TGTGCCAGCAGCCGACAGGGGGCCGTAAACACTGAAGCTTTCTTT
TRBV28,14,TRBD1,.,TRBJ2-1,CASSPGGSYNEQFF,TGTGCCAGCAGCCCAGGGGGTTCCTACAATGAGCAGTTCTTC
TRBV2,14,.,.,TRBJ1-1,CASSDVLGVAEAFF,TGTGCCAGCAGTGATGTTCTAGGGGTTGCTGAAGCTTTCTTT
TRBV6-5,15,TRBD1,.,TRBJ1-4,CAARTGGQNNEKLFF,TGTGCCGCCCGGACAGGGGGCCAGAATAATGAAAAACTGTTTTTT